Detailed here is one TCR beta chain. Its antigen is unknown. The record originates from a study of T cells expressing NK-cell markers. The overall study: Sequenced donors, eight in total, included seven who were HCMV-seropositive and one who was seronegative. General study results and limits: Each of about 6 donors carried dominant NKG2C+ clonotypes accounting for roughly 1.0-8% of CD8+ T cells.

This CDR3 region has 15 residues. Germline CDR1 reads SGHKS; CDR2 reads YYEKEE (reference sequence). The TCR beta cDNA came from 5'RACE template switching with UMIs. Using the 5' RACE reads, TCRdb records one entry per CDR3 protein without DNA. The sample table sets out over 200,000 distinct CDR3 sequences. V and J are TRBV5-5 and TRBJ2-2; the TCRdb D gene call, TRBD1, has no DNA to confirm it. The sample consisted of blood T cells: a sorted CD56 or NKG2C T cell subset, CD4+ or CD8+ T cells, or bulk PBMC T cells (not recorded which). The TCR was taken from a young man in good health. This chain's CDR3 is CASSPPGRNTGELFF.